These 10 T cell receptor beta chains share one sample of origin, sequenced in a study of radiotherapy plus CTLA-4 blockade in lung cancer. Assay: immunoSEQ multiplex PCR; the TCRdb copy retains only in-frame clones and omits some. Of over 30,000 clones detected, approximately 77% appear once; the ten largest clones hold under 5%. This specimen consisted of peripheral blood, obtained from a patient treated with radiotherapy plus ipilimumab. The receptor source for this set is a human donor with non-small cell lung cancer whose response to radiotherapy plus ipilimumab could not be evaluated.

The rearrangement joins TRBV6-5 to TRBJ2-5; 7 nucleotides agree with TRBD1. CDR1 and CDR2 (germline): MNHEY, SVGAGI. After removal of 6 bases from V and 2 bases from J, the junction contained 9 bases not matched to a gene. CDR3 size: 15 residues. The CDR3 nucleotides read TGTGCCAGCAGAAGAGACAGGGTAGGACAAGAGACCCAGTACTTC. It yields the protein CASRRDRVGQETQYF.

In its sample, this clone was seen once. The rearrangement joins TRBV28 to TRBJ2-5; TRBD2 matches at 8 bases. The DNA matches TRBJ2-7 better at its end, which makes the J call doubtful. From germline, CDR1 is MDHEN and CDR2 SYDVKM. There are 14 residues in the CDR3. For the CDR3, the DNA is TGTGCCAGCAGAGTAATCGGGAGGGGTTACGAGCAGTACTTC. Residues: CASRVIGRGYEQYF.

The chain combines TRBV19 with TRBJ2-4; possible D gene TRBD1, 6 bases. The V gene's germline CDR1 is LNHDA and CDR2 SQIVND (reference sequence). There are 15 residues in the CDR3. The V and J ends lost 5 bases and 0 bases respectively, with 11 bases between them. CDR3 amino acids: CASSVQGIAKNIQYF. CDR3 sequence (DNA): TGTGCCAGTAGTGTACAGGGAATAGCCAAAAACATTCAGTACTTC.

The chain couples TRBV5-5 to TRBJ2-5; 11 bases agree with TRBD2. Per germline, CDR1 SGHKS and CDR2 YYEKEE (reference sequence). J was trimmed by 4 bases and V by 2 bases; bases with no gene match: 1. This CDR3 region has 14 residues. CDR3 nucleotides: TGTGCCAGCAGCTTCGGACTAGCGGGAGAGACCCAGTACTTC. Amino acid sequence: CASSFGLAGETQYF.

This clone was observed a handful of times. This chain connects TRBV10-1 to TRBJ2-7; no definite D call. Trimming took off 4 bases at V and 1 base at J, with 5 bases between the two ends. This CDR3 has 12 amino acids. Looked up from germline, CDR1 is WNHNN and CDR2 is SYGVQD (reference sequence). CDR3 sequence: CASSGASYEQYF. The CDR3 DNA follows: TGCGCCAGCAGTGGGGCTTCCTACGAGCAGTACTTC.

The V and J genes are TRBV4-2 and TRBJ2-1, with a possible D match to TRBD2 (7 bases). V lost 4 bases to trimming and J lost 8 bases, with 15 bases between them. CDR1 and CDR2 (germline): LGHNA, YNFKEQ. The CDR3 sequence is 14 residues long. The CDR3 here is CASSLGGGGYEQFF. The CDR3 DNA reads as TGTGCCAGCAGCCTCGGAGGGGGGGGCTATGAGCAGTTCTTC.

The gene calls are TRBV9 and TRBJ2-7, with TRBD1 as a possible D gene (6 bases). Germline V gives CDR1 SGDLS, CDR2 YYNGEE. This CDR3 has 15 amino acids. The V end lost 2 bases, the J end lost 1 base, and 13 bases lay between the germline ends. The CDR3 DNA reads as TGTGCCAGCAGCGTTGAGGGGACAAAGTCCTACGAGCAGTACTTC. Protein: CASSVEGTKSYEQYF.

This clone was detected a few times. V and J are TRBV5-6 and TRBJ1-2, with D maybe TRBD1 (6 bases). V shed 3 bases and J shed 4 bases, with 10 bases lying between them. This CDR3 comprises 13 residues. Per the germline V gene, CDR1 is SGHDT and CDR2 is YYEEEE. The CDR3 region is CASSSGQSYGYTF. CDR3 bases: TGTGCCAGCAGCTCCGGACAGAGCTATGGCTACACCTTC.

V usage is TRBV11-2 and J usage is TRBJ1-1; 10 nucleotides line up with TRBD1. V lost 3 bases to trimming and J lost 6 bases; unmatched junction nucleotides: 7. Germline values: CDR1 SGHAT, CDR2 FQNNGV. The CDR3 runs 15 residues. The CDR3 DNA reads as TGTGCCAGCAGCTTGACCGGGACAGGGGTAGCTGAAGCTTTCTTT. Residues: CASSLTGTGVAEAFF.

The sample holds a few counts of this clone. CDR3 in DNA: TGTGCCAGCTCACCTCCCGCGGGCTGGGGAAACACCATATATTTT. Its protein product is CASSPPAGWGNTIYF. V and J are TRBV18 and TRBJ1-3, with no clear D. There are 15 residues in the CDR3. The V end was cut by 3 bases, the J end by 4 bases, with 13 bases between. Looked up from germline, CDR1 is KGHSH and CDR2 is LQKENI.